A selection of T cell receptor beta chains follows, all from one sample in a study of blood T cell repertoires in COVID-19. The repertoire was sequenced with immunoSEQ multiplex PCR; TCRdb's copy has only in-frame clones and lacks some. Among approximately 280,000 clones, less than 85% were seen once, and the ten largest hold 2% to 3%. Input material: PBMCs or T cells enriched from blood (not recorded which). Receptor source: a woman in her fifties or sixties who had recovered from COVID-19. Both conserved end residues are part of each CDR3. D genes are given only for firm matches. Size tells how often a clone was seen (once, few, many) or the class of an expanded clone, and some rows leave it out.

>TRBJ2-7|TRBD1|-|TRBV18
TGTGCCAGCTCACCATCCGGGACAGGCACCTACGAGCAGTACTTC
CASSPSGTGTYEQYF
>TRBJ1-2|-|once|TRBV15
TGTGCCACCAGCAGAGATCAGGGGCAGGGTCATGGCTACACCTTC
CATSRDQGQGHGYTF
>TRBJ1-5|TRBD1|-|TRBV5-1
TGCGCCAGCAGCTTCGGGGACAGGGACCCTGGGCCCCAGCATTTT
CASSFGDRDPGPQHF
>TRBJ1-5|TRBD1|-|TRBV29-1
TGCAGCGCCTCGCAGGGGGCTGATCAGCCCCAGCATTTT
CSASQGADQPQHF
>TRBJ1-1|TRBD1|-|TRBV12-5
TGTGCTAGTGGTTTGGGACAGGGTGGAGCGGCTTTCTTT
CASGLGQGGAAFF
>TRBJ2-3|-|-|TRBV6-2/TRBV6-3
TGTGCCAGCAGTTACCGGATTCAGGGTCCTAGCACAGATACGCAGTATTTT
CASSYRIQGPSTDTQYF
>TRBJ1-2|-|-|TRBV3-1/TRBV3-2
TGTGCCAGCAGCCAAAACCGGGGGTATGGCTACACCTTC
CASSQNRGYGYTF
>TRBJ2-1|-|-|TRBV19
TGTGCCAGCCAGGGAGGCTACAATGAGCAGTTCTTC
CASQGGYNEQFF
>TRBJ2-3|TRBD2|-|TRBV5-4
TGTGCCAGCAGCCTACCACGCGGGAGAATTGATGATACGCAGTATTTT
CASSLPRGRIDDTQYF
>TRBJ2-3|TRBD1|-|TRBV29-1
TGCAGCGATTCTTTAGGGACAGGGCGGGGAGATACGCAGTATTTT
CSDSLGTGRGDTQYF
>TRBJ2-7|TRBD1|-|TRBV19
TGTGCCAGTAGTGCGGACAGGGGACCCTACGAGCAGTACTTC
CASSADRGPYEQYF
>TRBJ1-1|-|once|TRBV7-2
TGTGCCAGCAGGATACAGGGCGGGAACACTGAAGCTTTCTTT
CASRIQGGNTEAFF
>TRBJ1-6|-|-|TRBV14
TGTGCCAGCAGCCAAGTCTCGGGTTATAATTCACCCCTCCACTTT
CASSQVSGYNSPLHF
>TRBJ2-1|TRBD1|-|TRBV9
TGTGCCAGCAGCGTAGGTGGGACAGGGATTGGCAATGAGCAGTTCTTC
CASSVGGTGIGNEQFF